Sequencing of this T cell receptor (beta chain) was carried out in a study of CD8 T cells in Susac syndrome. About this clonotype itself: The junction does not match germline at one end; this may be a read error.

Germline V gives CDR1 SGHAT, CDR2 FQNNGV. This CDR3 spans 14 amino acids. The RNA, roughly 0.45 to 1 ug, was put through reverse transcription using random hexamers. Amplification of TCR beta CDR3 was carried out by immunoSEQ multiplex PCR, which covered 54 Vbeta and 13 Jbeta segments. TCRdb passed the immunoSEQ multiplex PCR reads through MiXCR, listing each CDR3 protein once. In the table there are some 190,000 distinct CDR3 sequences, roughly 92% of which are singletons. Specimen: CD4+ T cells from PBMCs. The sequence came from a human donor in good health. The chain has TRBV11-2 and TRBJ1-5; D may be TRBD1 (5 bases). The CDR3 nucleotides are TGTGCCAGCAGCTTACGCCAGGGCAAGCAGCCCCAGCATTTT. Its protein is CASSLRQGKQPQHF.